The clone carrying this T cell receptor (beta chain) was seen at least ten times. These data belong to a study of HIV-infected patients and healthy controls. TCRdb itself ran the 5' RACE reads through MiXCR, one entry per CDR3 protein. The repertoire holds roughly 18,000 distinct CDR3 sequences, with about a sixth as singletons. The sample was CD8+ T cells from blood. The clonotype comes from a human donor in good health.

CDR3 amino acids: CASSLAWISYNEQFF. DNA for the CDR3: TGTGCCAGCAGCTTGGCGTGGATCTCATACAATGAGCAGTTCTTC. The rearrangement joins TRBV5-6 to TRBJ2-1; D uncertain. The CDR3 covers 15 residues. Germline V CDR1 and CDR2: SGHDT, YYEEEE. V gave up 0 bases and J gave up 4 bases, with 11 bases separating them.